The 27 T cell receptor beta chains listed next were all sequenced from one sample in a study of tissue T cells after allogeneic stem cell transplantation. Repertoires were generated with immunoSEQ multiplex PCR, while TCRdb's copy carries only in-frame clones and drops some. The sample records 42,000 or so clones, roughly 92% being singletons. Sequencing was performed on blood, taken before transplantation. These receptors were obtained from a woman aged 35-70 years who later had graft-versus-host disease after an allogeneic stem cell transplant.

The chain carries TRBV15 and TRBJ1-1; no clear D gene. The CDR3 length is 15 residues. V was pared by 0 bases and J by 5 bases, with 13 bases between. Germline V gives CDR1 LNHNV, CDR2 YYDKDF (reference sequence). The chain's CDR3 is CATSREMGSQTEAFF. In DNA, the CDR3 is TGTGCCACCAGCAGAGAGATGGGGTCGCAGACTGAAGCTTTCTTT.

The chain employs TRBV20-1 and TRBJ2-1, with D possibly matching TRBD1 (5 bases). The length of the CDR3 is 14 residues. V lost 3 bases and J lost 5, with 14 bases in between. Germline V CDR1 and CDR2: DFQATT, SNEGSKA (reference sequence). The CDR3 is CSASPVTDNNEQFF. As DNA, the CDR3 is TGCAGTGCTAGTCCCGTGACGGACAACAATGAGCAGTTCTTC.

This clone came up a few times. The chain carries TRBV5-4 and TRBJ2-7, with 8 bases aligning to TRBD1. Germline CDR1 and CDR2: SGHNT and YYREEE (reference sequence). The CDR3 extends over 15 amino acids. V shed 6 bases and J 0 bases; nucleotides not matched to a gene: 8. Written as DNA, the CDR3 is TGTGCCAGCAAACTGGGACAGGCCGCCTCCTACGAGCAGTACTTC. Translation: CASKLGQAASYEQYF. Based on the CDR3 plus reference TRBV5-4 and TRBJ2-7, the full variable domain is ETGVTQSPTHLIKTRGQQVTLRCSSQSGHNTVSWYQQALGQGPQFIFQYYREEENGRGNFPPRFSGLQFPNYSSELNVNALELDDSALYLCASKLGQAASYEQYFGPGTRLTVT.

CDR3 sequence: CASTIGGPAGANVLTF. The CDR3 coding sequence is TGTGCCAGCACCATAGGGGGCCCTGCTGGGGCCAACGTCCTGACTTTC. J is TRBJ2-6 and V is TRBV28; 7 bases are shared with TRBD1. J was trimmed by 2 bases and V by 7 bases; bases with no gene match: 8. CDR3 length: 16 residues. Germline CDR1 and CDR2: MDHEN and SYDVKM.

The chain recombines TRBV5-5 with TRBJ2-7; D tentatively reads TRBD1 or TRBD2 (5 bases each). There are 16 residues in the CDR3. Trimming removed 4 bases at V and 0 bases at J, with 17 bases between. CDR1 and CDR2 from the germline V gene are SGHKS and YYEKEE (reference sequence). In nucleotides, the CDR3 is TGTGCCAGCAGCATCGGGGCACAGTCCTCCTCCTACGAGCAGTACTTC. Translated: CASSIGAQSSSYEQYF.

The gene calls are TRBV28 and TRBJ2-2; no clear D. Trimming removed 8 bases from V and 0 bases from J, with 13 bases in between. Looked up from germline, CDR1 is MDHEN and CDR2 is SYDVKM. The CDR3 totals 15 residues. The DNA of the CDR3 is TGTGCCAGCGCCGCCCCAGTGACGAACACCGGGGAGCTGTTTTTT. Translation gives CASAAPVTNTGELFF.

The rearrangement joins TRBV9 to TRBJ2-1; a possible D gene is TRBD1 (5 bases). CDR1 and CDR2 (germline): SGDLS, YYNGEE. V dropped 4 bases and J dropped 1 base, with 12 bases sitting between them. The CDR3 sequence is 15 residues long. The CDR3 DNA follows: TGTGCCAGCAGCTCTAGGGGCAGTTCCTACAATGAGCAGTTCTTC. It translates to CASSSRGSSYNEQFF.

This clone was counted only a few times. The chain joins TRBV11-2 to TRBJ1-2, with 7 positions matching TRBD1. Germline-derived CDR1 and CDR2 are SGHAT and FQNNGV. This CDR3 spans 12 amino acids. V trimming: 5 bases; J trimming: 5 bases; junction bases outside the gene matches: 2. In nucleotides, the CDR3 is TGTGCCAGCAGCGCAGGGGGGTATGGCTACACCTTC. It yields the protein CASSAGGYGYTF.

In DNA form, the CDR3 reads TGCGCCAGCAGCCAAGGGGGGGCTGGTAGCGGGAAGCCCTACGAGCAGTACTTC. This translates into CASSQGGAGSGKPYEQYF. This chain joins TRBV4-1 and TRBJ2-7; 8 nucleotides line up with TRBD2. Germline CDR1 is MGHRA and CDR2 is YSYEKL. The length of the CDR3 is 18 residues. V shed 1 base, J shed 2 bases, and the junction held 13 bases outside the gene matches.

This clone was seen once. The V call is TRBV5-4, the J call TRBJ2-5; D unresolved. Trimming left V 4 bases short and J 7 bases short, with 14 bases between. The germline V gene encodes CDR1 SGHNT and CDR2 YYREEE (reference sequence). This CDR3 contains 13 residues. As DNA, the CDR3 is TGTGCCAGCAGCCTTGCTCTCGATGGGACCCAGTACTTC. Its translation is CASSLALDGTQYF.

The chain has TRBV4-3 and TRBJ2-7; the match to TRBD2 covers 7 bases. The CDR3 covers 13 residues. The trim removed 0 bases at V and 5 bases at J, leaving 1 base unmatched. The germline gives CDR1 LGHNA, CDR2 YSLEER. The CDR3 protein is CASSQDRGDEQYF. The CDR3, as DNA: TGCGCCAGCAGCCAAGATCGGGGGGACGAGCAGTACTTC.

The V and J genes are TRBV6-2 or TRBV6-3 and TRBJ2-7, with TRBD2 matching 9 bases. The junction had 8 bases not matched to a gene; V was cut back by 2 bases and J by 0 bases. The CDR3 is 17 amino acids. Germline CDR1 reads MNHEY; CDR2 reads SVGEGT. CDR3 sequence: CASSYPGLAPSSYEQYF. The DNA for the CDR3 is TGTGCCAGCAGTTACCCCGGACTAGCGCCTAGCTCCTACGAGCAGTACTTC.

V and J are TRBV6-5 and TRBJ2-1; D may be TRBD1 or TRBD2 (5 bases each). Looked up from germline, CDR1 is MNHEY and CDR2 is SVGAGI. The CDR3 length is 13 residues. V shed 2 bases and J shed 9 bases, with 11 bases lying between them. DNA for the CDR3: TGTGCCAGCAGTTACCTGGGGGTGGGTGAGCAGTTCTTC. Translating it yields CASSYLGVGEQFF.

This clone was detected once. The gene calls are TRBV30 and TRBJ2-3; no firm D call. Trimming took 0 bases from V and 2 from J, leaving 12 bases between them. The CDR3 is made up of 15 amino acids. From germline, CDR1 is GTSNPN and CDR2 SVGIG (reference sequence). CDR3 nucleotide sequence: TGTGCCTGGAGTGTACTTGTTTCCTCCACAGATACGCAGTATTTT. It codes for CAWSVLVSSTDTQYF. Together with reference TRBV30 and TRBJ2-3, the CDR3 gives the full variable domain: SQTIHQWPATLVQPVGSPLSLECTVEGTSNPNLYWYRQAAGRGLQLLFYSVGIGQISSEVPQNLSASRPQDRQFILSSKKLLLSDSGFYLCAWSVLVSSTDTQYFGPGTRLTVL.

V is TRBV18 and J is TRBJ1-1, with 7 nucleotides matching TRBD1. Germline loops: CDR1 KGHSH, CDR2 LQKENI. Trimming at V came to 3 bases and at J to 0 bases, leaving 10 bases not matched to a gene. This CDR3 is built from 17 residues. The CDR3 region has the DNA TGTGCCAGCTCACCGAGGGGACAGAGCTTCATGAACACTGAAGCTTTCTTT. Translating gives CASSPRGQSFMNTEAFF.

The chain has TRBV30 and TRBJ2-7; 7 bases line up with TRBD1. Germline loops: CDR1 GTSNPN, CDR2 SVGIG (reference sequence). V was pared by 3 bases and J by 5 bases, with 10 bases of the junction left unmatched. CDR3 length: 14 amino acids. This chain's CDR3 is CAWSRGFSGNEQYF. In DNA, the CDR3 is TGTGCCTGGAGCAGGGGGTTTTCAGGGAACGAGCAGTACTTC.

CDR3 DNA: TGTGCCAGTAGTATAAGTAGCGGGAGGGCCCCCGAGCAGTACTTC. Residues: CASSISSGRAPEQYF. The rearrangement joins TRBV19 to TRBJ2-7; the match to TRBD2 covers 11 bases. Trimming cost V 2 bases and J 6 bases; bases outside gene matches: 6. Germline values: CDR1 LNHDA, CDR2 SQIVND (reference sequence). The CDR3 runs to 15 residues.

Comments on this clone: Different DNA sequences within this sample yield the same CDR3. This rearrangement joins TRBV7-2 to TRBJ1-1; D is undetermined. Trimming took 1 base from V and 1 from J, leaving 4 bases between them. This CDR3 is built from 13 residues. Germline assignment: CDR1 SGHTA and CDR2 FQGNSA. CDR3 DNA sequence: TGTGCCAGCAGCTTAGGCAGGAACACTGAAGCTTTCTTT. Amino acid sequence: CASSLGRNTEAFF. Using reference TRBV7-2 and TRBJ1-1 for the parts outside the CDR3, the full variable domain is GAGVSQSPSNKVTEKGKDVELRCDPISGHTALYWYRQSLGQGLEFLIYFQGNSAPDKSGLPSDRFSAERTGGSVSTLTIQRTQQEDSAVYLCASSLGRNTEAFFGQGTRLTVV.

The chain links TRBV28 to TRBJ2-7; possible D gene TRBD2, 6 bases. V lost 2 bases and J lost 7, with 15 bases in between. The CDR3 loop spans 14 amino acids. Per germline, CDR1 MDHEN and CDR2 SYDVKM. The CDR3 protein is CASSLMAGGKEQYF. The CDR3 DNA is TGTGCCAGCAGTTTAATGGCCGGAGGGAAAGAGCAGTACTTC.

The CDR3 nucleotides are TGCGCCAGCAGAGAAACAGGGGAAGATTGGGAGACCCAGTACTTC. Translated, it gives CASRETGEDWETQYF. The chain uses TRBV5-1 and TRBJ2-5, with 7 bases identical to TRBD1. The V gene end was trimmed by 5 bases and the J gene end by 5 bases; junction bases not matched to a gene: 12. Germline V gives CDR1 SGHRS, CDR2 YFSETQ. The CDR3 contains 15 residues.

The chain combines TRBV4-3 with TRBJ1-2; the D is unclear. V lost 2 bases to trimming and J lost 7 bases, with 11 bases between them. Germline lookup yields CDR1 LGHNA and CDR2 YSLEER. This CDR3 has 13 amino acids. As DNA, the CDR3 is TGCGCCAGCAGCCAAACCGTCAGGTCTGGCTACACCTTC. It codes for CASSQTVRSGYTF.

This clone showed up just a few times. This chain links TRBV25-1 with TRBJ2-5; 8 bases fit TRBD1. The CDR3 extends over 16 amino acids. J was trimmed by 5 bases and V by 7 bases; bases with no gene match: 15. Germline CDR1 is MGHDK and CDR2 is SYGVNS. The CDR3 region is CASTLRDTGGVETQYF. In DNA, the CDR3 is TGTGCCAGCACCTTGAGGGATACAGGGGGAGTGGAGACCCAGTACTTC.

This chain joins TRBV4-3 and TRBJ1-3; no reliable D call. Looked up from germline, CDR1 is LGHNA and CDR2 is YSLEER. Trimming shortened V by 0 bases and J by 0 bases, and 15 bases separated the two germline ends. The CDR3 runs 18 residues. The CDR3 DNA reads TGCGCCAGCAGCCAAGATCTTGTCCCAGGAGCCTCTGGAAACACCATATATTTT. Translated: CASSQDLVPGASGNTIYF.

The V call is TRBV27, the J call TRBJ2-2; 7 nucleotides match TRBD2. This CDR3 has 14 residues. V gave up 8 bases and J gave up 4 bases; unmatched junction bases: 7. Germline V CDR1 and CDR2: MNHEY, SMNVEV (reference sequence). CDR3 nucleotide sequence: TGTGCCAGCTTCTCCCCTAGCGGCACCGGGGAGCTGTTTTTT. Protein sequence: CASFSPSGTGELFF.

This rearrangement joins TRBV27 to TRBJ2-7, with 7 bases lining up with TRBD1. V lost 0 bases, J lost 6 bases, and 8 bases stayed unmatched. The CDR3 has 15 residues. Germline V gene lookup returns CDR1 MNHEY and CDR2 SMNVEV (reference sequence). The CDR3 is CASSLSRQGRSEQYF. In nucleotides, the CDR3 is TGTGCCAGCAGTTTATCCCGACAGGGACGGAGCGAGCAGTACTTC.

This chain connects TRBV28 to TRBJ2-6; 7 bases fit TRBD1. Looked up from germline, CDR1 is MDHEN and CDR2 is SYDVKM. Unmatched junction bases numbered 1, after V lost 5 bases and J lost 0 bases. This CDR3 is built from 15 residues. CDR3 bases: TGTGCCAGCAGTAAGGGGGCCTCTGGGGCCAACGTCCTGACTTTC. The encoded protein is CASSKGASGANVLTF.

The V call is TRBV4-3, the J call TRBJ2-3; 7 nucleotides agree with TRBD1. The CDR3 loop spans 16 amino acids. The trim removed 1 base at V and 1 base at J, leaving 5 bases unmatched. The germline CDR1 and CDR2 sequences are LGHNA and YSLEER. The CDR3 reads CASSQGGGEGTDTQYF. CDR3 DNA sequence: TGCGCCAGCAGCCAAGGAGGGGGCGAGGGCACAGATACGCAGTATTTT.